These 23 T cell receptor beta chains were all obtained from the same sample, sequenced in a study of spatial heterogeneity in lung cancer. These TCRs' antigens remain unknown. The time point here: sample taken at primary tumor resection. General study findings and limits: Within tumors, counts of expanded alpha and beta TCRs tracked tumor mutation counts.

MiXCR, applied by TCRdb to the 5' RACE reads, yields one record per CDR3 protein. The profile shows 16,000 or so distinct CDR3 sequences, almost 6% of them singletons. This specimen consisted of lung tumor tissue, obtained at surgery. These receptors were taken from a female donor with early-stage non-small cell lung cancer.

This clonotype is medium-sized by share. Little can be read into the size of this beta chain, an off-target read in a library designed for alpha chains. This chain joins TRBV5-1 and TRBJ1-1, with TRBD1 matching over 9 bases. Germline CDR1 and CDR2: SGHRS and YFSETQ. The CDR3 consists of 15 residues. V lost 4 bases to trimming and J lost 5 bases; unmatched junction nucleotides: 9. The CDR3, as DNA: TGCGCCAGCAGCCAAGAACAGGGGGCGCGTACTGAAGCTTTCTTT. This gives the protein CASSQEQGARTEAFF.

This clonotype was recorded many times. This beta chain was picked up by a library intended for alpha chains and is off target, so its count carries little meaning. The chain recombines TRBV20-1 with TRBJ2-1; D unresolved. The CDR3 sequence is 14 residues long. The germline CDR1 and CDR2 sequences are DFQATT and SNEGSKA (reference sequence). With 6 bases removed from V and 0 bases from J, the gap between germline ends came to 12 bases. CDR3 nucleotides: TGCAGTGCCGAGGACCCTCGCTCCTACAATGAGCAGTTCTTC. Its translation: CSAEDPRSYNEQFF.

There are many counts of this clonotype. Being off target in a library aimed at alpha chains, this beta chain has a size of little meaning. The chain uses TRBV2 and TRBJ1-4; TRBD1 matches 8 bases. Germline V gives CDR1 SNHLY, CDR2 FYNNEI. V shed 5 bases and J 6 bases; nucleotides not matched to a gene: 5. This CDR3 is built from 14 residues. The CDR3 sequence: CASSPNRGDEKLFF. The CDR3 nucleotides read TGTGCCAGCAGTCCGAACAGGGGGGATGAAAAACTGTTTTTT.

In this sample, this clonotype turned up a few times. This beta chain slipped into a library made for alpha chains as a stray read, so its size is not meaningful. The V gene is TRBV29-1, the J gene TRBJ1-1; D is perhaps TRBD1 (5 bases). CDR3 length: 13 residues. CDR1 SQVTM and CDR2 ANQGSEA come from the germline V gene. With 4 bases removed from V and 2 bases from J, the gap between germline ends came to 11 bases. This CDR3 is CSVVWGFNTEAFF. As DNA, the CDR3 is TGCAGCGTTGTGTGGGGGTTCAACACTGAAGCTTTCTTT.

This clonotype has at least ten counts. This beta chain came through as a stray read in a library set up for alpha chains, and its size says little. The chain carries TRBV24-1 and TRBJ2-1; 9 nucleotides align to TRBD1. V shed 6 bases, J shed 4 bases, and the junction held 9 bases outside the gene matches. This CDR3 comprises 16 residues. Germline assignment: CDR1 KGHDR and CDR2 SFDVKD. DNA of the CDR3: TGTGCCACCAGTCCCCAGGGACAGGGTGGGTACAATGAGCAGTTCTTC. Amino acids: CATSPQGQGGYNEQFF.

In its sample, this clonotype was seen many times. The library was prepared for alpha chains; this beta chain is a stray read, so its frequency means little. In DNA, the CDR3 is TGCAGCGTTGACGGGACCGAGGGCTACACCTTC. Translation: CSVDGTEGYTF. The V and J genes are TRBV29-1 and TRBJ1-2; maybe TRBD1 (5 bases). Germline assignment: CDR1 SQVTM and CDR2 ANQGSEA. Trimming removed 3 bases at V and 8 bases at J, with 10 bases between. The CDR3 loop spans 11 amino acids.

By frequency in the sample, this clonotype is medium-sized. A library made for alpha chains picked up this beta chain off target, so its size means little. The chain links TRBV6-5 to TRBJ2-1; tentatively, D is TRBD1 (7 bases). Per germline, CDR1 MNHEY and CDR2 SVGAGI. The V and J ends lost 2 bases and 5 bases respectively, with 16 bases between them. The CDR3 contains 16 residues. Here the CDR3 DNA reads TGTGCCAGCAGTTACCCCGACAGGGACTTAAACAATGAGCAGTTCTTC. Amino acid sequence: CASSYPDRDLNNEQFF.

This clonotype showed up many times. The size of this beta chain means little, since it is a stray read in a library made for alpha chains. V and J are TRBV7-6 and TRBJ2-5, with D tentatively TRBD1 or TRBD2 (5 bases each). Trimming took off 5 bases at V and 6 bases at J, with 7 bases between the two ends. Germline V gene sequence: CDR1 SGHVS, CDR2 FNYEAQ. This CDR3 has 11 amino acids. The CDR3 protein is CASSGTKTQYF. DNA for the CDR3: TGTGCCAGCAGCGGGACGAAGACCCAGTACTTC.

Remarks on this clonotype: This sequence may be a read error, since a much larger clone differs from it by one base. This beta chain was picked up by a library intended for alpha chains and is off target, so its count carries little meaning. This chain uses TRBV29-1 with TRBJ1-2; TRBD1 agrees at 8 bases. V shed 6 bases and J 8 bases; nucleotides not matched to a gene: 11. The V gene's germline CDR1 is SQVTM and CDR2 ANQGSEA. There are 13 residues in the CDR3. The CDR3 loop is CSVQGQGGEGYTF. In DNA, the CDR3 is TGCAGCGTCCAAGGACAGGGAGGCGAGGGCTACACCTTC.

There are many counts of this clonotype. For a library built for alpha chains, this beta chain is a stray read; little rests on its size. The chain is built from TRBV7-2 and TRBJ2-3; the match to TRBD2 covers 7 bases. Germline CDR1 and CDR2: SGHTA and FQGNSA. The CDR3 is made up of 15 amino acids. After removal of 5 bases from V and 2 bases from J, the junction contained 7 bases not matched to a gene. Written as DNA, the CDR3 is TGTGCCAGCAGCCTACGAGCGGGGATCACAGATACGCAGTATTTT. This sequence encodes CASSLRAGITDTQYF.

This clonotype was seen ten or more times. As an off-target read in a library built for alpha chains, this beta chain has a frequency of little significance. CDR3 protein: CSVRDRGTELEAEAFF. The DNA of the CDR3 is TGCAGCGTCCGAGACAGGGGGACAGAGCTAGAGGCTGAAGCTTTCTTT. This rearrangement joins TRBV29-1 to TRBJ1-1; 9 positions agree with TRBD1. This CDR3 has 16 residues. The V gene end was trimmed by 6 bases and the J gene end by 6 bases; junction bases not matched to a gene: 17. Germline loops: CDR1 SQVTM, CDR2 ANQGSEA. Variable domain in full (rest from reference TRBV29-1 and TRBJ1-1): SAVISQKPSRDICQRGTSLTIQCQVDSQVTMMFWYRQQPGQSLTLIATANQGSEATYESGFVIDKFPISRPNLTFSTLTVSNMSPEDSSIYLCSVRDRGTELEAEAFFGQGTRLTVV.

At least ten counts were recorded for this clonotype. This beta chain is a stray read from a library made for alpha chains; its abundance is not meaningful. CDR3 loop: CASSPRQGKNTEAFF. The CDR3 DNA sequence: TGTGCCAGCAGCCCCCGACAGGGGAAGAACACTGAAGCTTTCTTT. V and J are TRBV7-3 and TRBJ1-1, with 8 positions matching TRBD1. This CDR3 has 15 residues. V was pared by 5 bases and J by 1 base, with 6 bases of the junction left unmatched. CDR1 and CDR2 from the germline V gene are SGHTA and FQGTGA.

This clonotype was counted a few times. This beta chain slipped into a library made for alpha chains as a stray read, so its size is not meaningful. The gene calls are TRBV29-1 and TRBJ2-7; 8 bases map to TRBD1. V lost 8 bases, J lost 2 bases, and 5 bases stayed unmatched. The CDR3 totals 12 residues. The germline V gene has CDR1 SQVTM and CDR2 ANQGSEA. The CDR3 region is CSFTDRAYEQYF. The CDR3 DNA reads TGCAGCTTCACGGACAGGGCCTACGAGCAGTACTTC.

Notes on this clonotype: This beta chain appears as a stray read in a library generated for alpha chains; its size is not informative. The V call is TRBV20-1, the J call TRBJ1-5; D is possibly TRBD1 (6 bases). With 5 bases removed from V and 7 bases from J, the gap between germline ends came to 12 bases. Per germline, CDR1 DFQATT and CDR2 SNEGSKA (reference sequence). The CDR3 totals 12 residues. CDR3 nucleotide sequence: TGCAGTGCTCGCAGGGGTCGCCAGCCCCAGCATTTT. Its translation is CSARRGRQPQHF.

About this clonotype: This beta chain is an off-target read within a library intended for alpha chains, so its frequency means little. The chain recombines TRBV9 with TRBJ2-1; 11 nucleotides match TRBD1. Unmatched junction bases numbered 8, after V lost 3 bases and J lost 3 bases. From germline, CDR1 is SGDLS and CDR2 YYNGEE. The CDR3 is made up of 17 amino acids. CDR3 sequence: CASSARTGGTIYNEQFF. CDR3 nucleotide sequence: TGTGCCAGCAGCGCCCGGACAGGGGGCACCATCTACAATGAGCAGTTCTTC.

This clonotype was counted at least ten times. The junction and the germline gene differ at one end; a read error may be behind it. A library prepared for alpha chains yielded this beta chain as an off-target read; its size is of little meaning. The DNA for the CDR3 is TGTGCCAGCAGCCAATCAACCGGGACTAGCCTCCACTTC. This sequence encodes CASSQSTGTSLHF. J is TRBJ2-7 and V is TRBV7-3; 9 nucleotides match TRBD2. This CDR3 has 13 residues. Looked up from germline, CDR1 is SGHTA and CDR2 is FQGTGA.

This clonotype has ten or more counts. For a library built for alpha chains, this beta chain is a stray read; little rests on its size. DNA of the CDR3: TGTGCCAGCAGTTTTACCGGCCTAGCCCCGGATACGCAGTATTTT. Encoded protein: CASSFTGLAPDTQYF. The gene calls are TRBV12-3 or TRBV12-4 and TRBJ2-3; D is possibly TRBD2 (5 bases). V gave up 3 bases and J gave up 6 bases, with 16 bases separating them. This CDR3 spans 15 amino acids.

In its sample, this clonotype was seen many times. Being off target in a library aimed at alpha chains, this beta chain has a size of little meaning. The CDR3 DNA sequence: TGTGCCAGCAGTCTAACAGGGGAGGGCACCGGGGAGCTGTTTTTT. This gives the protein CASSLTGEGTGELFF. The genes are TRBV27 and TRBJ2-2, with D perhaps assigned TRBD1 or TRBD2 (7 bases each). Germline CDR1 reads MNHEY; CDR2 reads SMNVEV (reference sequence). V was pared by 5 bases and J by 4 bases, with 14 bases between. This CDR3 is 15 amino acids long.

In its sample, this clonotype is medium-sized. The library was designed around alpha chains, so this beta chain is a stray read whose abundance carries little weight. V and J are TRBV10-3 and TRBJ1-5; D unresolved. This CDR3 comprises 13 residues. Trimming pared 0 bases from V and 13 bases from J, leaving 13 bases between. CDR1 and CDR2 from the germline V gene are ENHRY and SYGVKD. Here the CDR3 reads CAISESRPAEQHF. In DNA, the CDR3 is TGTGCCATCAGTGAGTCGCGGCCGGCGGAGCAGCATTTT.

Many counts were recorded for this clonotype. This beta chain slipped into a library made for alpha chains as a stray read, so its size is not meaningful. The chain employs TRBV5-1 and TRBJ2-1; D perhaps matches TRBD2 (6 bases). The germline CDR1 and CDR2 sequences are SGHRS and YFSETQ. The CDR3 contains 16 residues. Trimming removed 0 bases from V and 8 bases from J, with 18 bases in between. In nucleotides, the CDR3 is TGCGCCAGCAGCTTGGGCGTCGGGAGTCTTTTCGATGAGCAGTTCTTC. It encodes CASSLGVGSLFDEQFF.

This clonotype was detected many times. This beta chain lies outside the target of a library built for alpha chains; its clone size means little. This chain links TRBV5-1 with TRBJ2-7; TRBD1 is a possible D gene (8 bases). The CDR3 length is 14 residues. V was trimmed by 3 bases and J by 7 bases, leaving 17 bases between them. The germline gives CDR1 SGHRS, CDR2 YFSETQ. The CDR3: CASSSDLQGGEQYF. The CDR3 DNA follows: TGCGCCAGCAGCTCCGACCTACAGGGGGGGGAGCAGTACTTC. The variable domain in full, with the rest retrieved from reference TRBV5-1 and TRBJ2-7, is KAGVTQTPRYLIKTRGQQVTLSCSPISGHRSVSWYQQTPGQGLQFLFEYFSETQRNKGNFPGRFSGRQFSNSRSEMNVSTLELGDSALYLCASSSDLQGGEQYFGPGTRLTVT.

The table lists this clonotype with many counts. This beta chain represents an off-target read in a library built for alpha chains; its size is of limited meaning. CDR3 residues: CSVGREGGAFF. The CDR3 DNA reads as TGCAGCGTTGGTCGGGAGGGGGGAGCTTTCTTT. This chain links TRBV29-1 with TRBJ1-1, with D possibly matching TRBD1 (6 bases). Deletions cut 4 bases from V and 10 bases from J, with 13 bases between. This CDR3 is 11 amino acids long. Germline CDR1 SQVTM, CDR2 ANQGSEA.

This clonotype was recorded many times. This beta chain is a stray read from a library made for alpha chains; its abundance is not meaningful. The CDR3 sequence is CASSPRVGGSNQPQHF. The DNA of the CDR3 is TGTGCCAGCAGTCCCCGGGTGGGGGGGAGCAATCAGCCCCAGCATTTT. The chain recombines TRBV6-6 with TRBJ1-5, with D possibly TRBD1 on 5 matching bases. This CDR3 is built from 16 residues. V was clipped by 5 bases and J by 1 base, with 15 bases between them. Germline V gene sequence: CDR1 MNHNY, CDR2 SVGAGI (reference sequence).